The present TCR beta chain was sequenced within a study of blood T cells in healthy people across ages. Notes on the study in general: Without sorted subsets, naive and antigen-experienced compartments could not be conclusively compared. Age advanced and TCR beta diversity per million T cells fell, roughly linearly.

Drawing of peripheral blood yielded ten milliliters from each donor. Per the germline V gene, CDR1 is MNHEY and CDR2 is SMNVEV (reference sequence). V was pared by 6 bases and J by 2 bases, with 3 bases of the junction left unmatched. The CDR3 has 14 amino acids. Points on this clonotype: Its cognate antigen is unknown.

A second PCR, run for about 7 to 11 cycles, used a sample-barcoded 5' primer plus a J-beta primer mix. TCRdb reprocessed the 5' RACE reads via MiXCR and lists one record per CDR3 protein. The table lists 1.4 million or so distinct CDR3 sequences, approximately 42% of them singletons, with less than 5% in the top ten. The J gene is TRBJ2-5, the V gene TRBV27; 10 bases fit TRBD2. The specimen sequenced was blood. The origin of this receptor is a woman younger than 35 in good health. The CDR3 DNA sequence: TGTGCCAGCAGGATGACTAGCGGGCAAGAGACCCAGTACTTC. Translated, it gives CASRMTSGQETQYF.